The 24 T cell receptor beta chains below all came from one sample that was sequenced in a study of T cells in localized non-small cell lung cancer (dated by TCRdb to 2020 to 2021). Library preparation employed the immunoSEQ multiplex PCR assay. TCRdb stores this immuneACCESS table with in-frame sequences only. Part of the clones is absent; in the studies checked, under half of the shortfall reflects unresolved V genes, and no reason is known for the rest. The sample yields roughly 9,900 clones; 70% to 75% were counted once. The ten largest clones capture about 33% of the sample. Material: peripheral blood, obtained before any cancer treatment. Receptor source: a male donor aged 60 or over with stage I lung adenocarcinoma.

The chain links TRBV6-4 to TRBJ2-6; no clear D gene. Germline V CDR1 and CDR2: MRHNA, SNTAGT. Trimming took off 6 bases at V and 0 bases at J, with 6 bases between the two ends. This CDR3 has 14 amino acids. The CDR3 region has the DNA TGTGCCAGCAGAACGGACTCTGGGGCCAACGTCCTGACTTTC. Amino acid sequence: CASRTDSGANVLTF.

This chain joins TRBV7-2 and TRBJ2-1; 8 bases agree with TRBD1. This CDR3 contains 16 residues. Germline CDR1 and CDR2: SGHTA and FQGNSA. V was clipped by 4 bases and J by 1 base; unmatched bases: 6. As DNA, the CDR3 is TGTGCCAGCAGCTCAAGAGGACAGGGTTCCTACAATGAGCAGTTCTTC. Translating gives CASSSRGQGSYNEQFF.

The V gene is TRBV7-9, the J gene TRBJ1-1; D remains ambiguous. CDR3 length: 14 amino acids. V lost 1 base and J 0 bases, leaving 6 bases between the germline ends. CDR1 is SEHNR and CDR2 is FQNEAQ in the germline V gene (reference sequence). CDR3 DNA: TGTGCCAGCAGCTTAGACACCTTGAACACTGAAGCTTTCTTT. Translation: CASSLDTLNTEAFF.

This CDR3 is CAINDTQYF. DNA for the CDR3: TGTGCCATCAACGATACGCAGTATTTT. The chain has TRBV10-3 and TRBJ2-3; D is uncertain. V was clipped by 7 bases and J by 6 bases, with 2 bases between them. The germline CDR1 and CDR2 sequences are ENHRY and SYGVKD. This CDR3 spans 9 amino acids.

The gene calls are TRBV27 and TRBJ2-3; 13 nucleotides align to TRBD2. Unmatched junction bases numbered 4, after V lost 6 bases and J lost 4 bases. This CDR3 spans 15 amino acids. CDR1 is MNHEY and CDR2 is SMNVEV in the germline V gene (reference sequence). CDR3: CASRKGLAGPDTQYF. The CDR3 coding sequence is TGTGCCAGCAGGAAGGGACTAGCGGGGCCAGATACGCAGTATTTT.

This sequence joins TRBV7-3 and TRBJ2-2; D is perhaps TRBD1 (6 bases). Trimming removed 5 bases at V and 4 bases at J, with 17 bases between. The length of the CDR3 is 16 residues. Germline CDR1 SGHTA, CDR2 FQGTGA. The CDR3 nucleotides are TGTGCCAGCAGCCAAACGGGGCAGGGGAGCACCGGGGAGCTGTTTTTT. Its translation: CASSQTGQGSTGELFF.

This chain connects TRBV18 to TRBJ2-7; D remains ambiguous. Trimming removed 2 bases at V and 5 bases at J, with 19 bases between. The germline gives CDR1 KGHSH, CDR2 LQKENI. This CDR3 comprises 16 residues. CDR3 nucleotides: TGTGCCAGCTCACCAGTTTCTCTCGACTCGAGGAACGAGCAGTACTTC. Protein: CASSPVSLDSRNEQYF.

This chain's CDR3 is CASSLLSGYNEQFF. In nucleotides, the CDR3 is TGTGCCAGCAGCTTACTGTCAGGGTACAATGAGCAGTTCTTC. The rearrangement joins TRBV7-3 to TRBJ2-1, with D possibly matching TRBD1 (5 bases). Germline V gene sequence: CDR1 SGHTA, CDR2 FQGTGA. The CDR3 covers 14 residues. V dropped 2 bases and J dropped 4 bases, with 9 bases sitting between them.

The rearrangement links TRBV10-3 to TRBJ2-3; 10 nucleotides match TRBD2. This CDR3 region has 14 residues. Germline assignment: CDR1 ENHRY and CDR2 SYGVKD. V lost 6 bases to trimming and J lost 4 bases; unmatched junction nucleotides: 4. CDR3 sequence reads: CAISSGGAADTQYF. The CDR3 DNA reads TGTGCCATCAGCAGCGGGGGGGCCGCAGATACGCAGTATTTT.

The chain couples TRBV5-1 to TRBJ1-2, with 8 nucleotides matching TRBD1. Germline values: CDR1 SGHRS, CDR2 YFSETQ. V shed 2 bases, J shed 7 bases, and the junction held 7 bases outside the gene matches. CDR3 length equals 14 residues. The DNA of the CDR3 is TGCGCCAGCAGCTTTTACAGGGGGAGGATTGGCTACACCTTC. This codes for CASSFYRGRIGYTF.

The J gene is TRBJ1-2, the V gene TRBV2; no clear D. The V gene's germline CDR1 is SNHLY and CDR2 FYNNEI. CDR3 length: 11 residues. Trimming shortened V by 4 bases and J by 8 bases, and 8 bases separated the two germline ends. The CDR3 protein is CASSASGGYTF. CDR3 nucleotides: TGTGCCAGCAGTGCTTCAGGCGGCTACACCTTC. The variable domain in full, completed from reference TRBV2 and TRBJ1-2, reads EPEVTQTPSHQVTQMGQEVILRCVPISNHLYFYWYRQILGQKVEFLVSFYNNEISEKSEIFDDQFSVERPDGSNFTLKIRSTKLEDSAMYFCASSASGGYTFGSGTRLTVV.

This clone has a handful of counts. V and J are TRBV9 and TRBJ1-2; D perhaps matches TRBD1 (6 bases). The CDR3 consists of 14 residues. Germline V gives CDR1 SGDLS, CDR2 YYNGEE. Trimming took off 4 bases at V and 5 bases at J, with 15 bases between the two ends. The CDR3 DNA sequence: TGTGCCAGCAGCACCCAACAGGGAGGGTATGGCTACACCTTC. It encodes CASSTQQGGYGYTF.

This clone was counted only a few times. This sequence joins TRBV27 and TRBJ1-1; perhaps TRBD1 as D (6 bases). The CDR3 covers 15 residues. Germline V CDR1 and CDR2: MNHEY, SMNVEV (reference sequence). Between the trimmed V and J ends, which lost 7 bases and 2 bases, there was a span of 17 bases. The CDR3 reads CASITWVRGNTEAFF. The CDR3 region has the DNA TGTGCCAGCATTACTTGGGTCAGGGGCAACACTGAAGCTTTCTTT.

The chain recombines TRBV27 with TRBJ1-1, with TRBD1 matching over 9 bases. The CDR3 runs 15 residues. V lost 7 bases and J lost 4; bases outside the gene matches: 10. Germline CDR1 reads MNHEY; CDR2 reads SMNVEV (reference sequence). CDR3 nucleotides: TGTGCCAGCACCGCCGGGACAGGGAGGATCACTGAAGCTTTCTTT. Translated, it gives CASTAGTGRITEAFF.

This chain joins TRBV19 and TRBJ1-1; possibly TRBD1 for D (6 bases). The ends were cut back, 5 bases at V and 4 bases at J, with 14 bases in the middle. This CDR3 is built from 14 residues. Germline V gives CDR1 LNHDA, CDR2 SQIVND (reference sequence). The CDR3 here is CASSLGQRGTEAFF. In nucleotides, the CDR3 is TGTGCCAGTAGTTTGGGACAAAGGGGCACTGAAGCTTTCTTT.

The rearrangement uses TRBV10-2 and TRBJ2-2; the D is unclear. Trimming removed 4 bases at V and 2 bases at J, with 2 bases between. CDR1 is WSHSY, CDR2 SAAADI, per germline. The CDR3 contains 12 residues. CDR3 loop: CASSGNTGELFF. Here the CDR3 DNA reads TGCGCCAGCAGTGGTAACACCGGGGAGCTGTTTTTT.

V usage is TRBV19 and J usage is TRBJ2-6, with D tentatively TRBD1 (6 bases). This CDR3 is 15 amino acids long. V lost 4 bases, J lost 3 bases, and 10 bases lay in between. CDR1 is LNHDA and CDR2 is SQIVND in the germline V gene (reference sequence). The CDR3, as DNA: TGTGCCAGTAGTACCAACAGGGATGGGGCCAACGTCCTGACTTTC. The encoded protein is CASSTNRDGANVLTF.

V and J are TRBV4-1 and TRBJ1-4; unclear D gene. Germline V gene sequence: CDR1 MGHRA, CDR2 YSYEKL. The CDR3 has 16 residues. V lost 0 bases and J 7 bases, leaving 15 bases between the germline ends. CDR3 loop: CASSQESSGLGEKLFF. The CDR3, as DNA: TGCGCCAGCAGCCAAGAATCGTCCGGTCTTGGTGAAAAACTGTTTTTT.

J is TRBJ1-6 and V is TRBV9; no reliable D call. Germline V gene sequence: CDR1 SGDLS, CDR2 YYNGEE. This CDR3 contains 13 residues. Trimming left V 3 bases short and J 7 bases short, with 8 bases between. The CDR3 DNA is TGTGCCAGCAGCGAGTACCCGAATTCACCCCTCCACTTT. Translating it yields CASSEYPNSPLHF.

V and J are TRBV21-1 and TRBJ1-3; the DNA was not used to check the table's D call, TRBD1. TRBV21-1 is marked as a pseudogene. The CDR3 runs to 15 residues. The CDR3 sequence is CASSYRVPRGNTIYF. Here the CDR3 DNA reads TGTGCCAGCAGCTACAGGGTCCCTAGGGGAAACACCATATATTTT.

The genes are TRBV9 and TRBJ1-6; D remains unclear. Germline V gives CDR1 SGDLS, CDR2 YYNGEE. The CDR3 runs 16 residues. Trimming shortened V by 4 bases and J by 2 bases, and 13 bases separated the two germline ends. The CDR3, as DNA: TGTGCCAGCAGCTCCCCACCAGGAGCCTATAATTCACCCCTCCACTTT. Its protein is CASSSPPGAYNSPLHF.

This CDR3 is CASSLELGAITF. The CDR3 region has the DNA TGTGCCAGCAGCCTTGAATTAGGGGCAATAACCTTC. V is TRBV7-2 and J is TRBJ1-2, with D possibly TRBD1 on 5 matching bases. The germline V gene has CDR1 SGHTA and CDR2 FQGNSA. Trimming left V 5 bases short and J 14 bases short, with 18 bases between. The CDR3 is 12 residues long.

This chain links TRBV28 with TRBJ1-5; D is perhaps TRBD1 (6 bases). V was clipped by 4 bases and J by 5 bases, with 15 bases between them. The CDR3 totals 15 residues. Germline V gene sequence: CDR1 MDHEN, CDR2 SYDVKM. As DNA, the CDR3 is TGTGCCAGCAGTTCTCGCAGGGGCGCCCATCAGCCCCAGCATTTT. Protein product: CASSSRRGAHQPQHF.

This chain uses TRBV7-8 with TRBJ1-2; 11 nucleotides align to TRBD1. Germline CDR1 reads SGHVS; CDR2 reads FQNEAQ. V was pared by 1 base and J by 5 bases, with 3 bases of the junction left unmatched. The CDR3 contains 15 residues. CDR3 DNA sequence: TGTGCCAGCAGCTTAGGGACAGGGGGCGCGTATGGCTACACCTTC. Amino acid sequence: CASSLGTGGAYGYTF.